Listed below are T cell receptor beta chains from one sample, sequenced in a study of post-analysis software for immune sequencing data. TCRdb itself ran the PCR reads through MiXCR, one entry per CDR3 protein. The sample lists hundreds of thousands of distinct CDR3 sequences; under 70% were seen once. Input material: blood. These receptor sequences come from a girl aged 5-17 years with multiple sclerosis. CDR3s include the opening cysteine and the closing phenylalanine or tryptophan. A D gene is named only where the DNA matches it firmly. Only some rows state a clone size, as once, few, many or a class for expanded clones.

j_call d_call v_call clone_size cdr3_aa cdr3_nt
TRBJ1-1 - TRBV2 - CASSEQGSAFF TGTGCCAGCAGTGAACAGGGATCAGCTTTCTTT
TRBJ1-1 - TRBV3-1 - CASSPRDTTEAFF TGTGCCAGCAGCCCCCGAGATACCACTGAAGCTTTCTTT
TRBJ2-5 TRBD1 TRBV5-1 few CASSWGRGTGMETQYF TGCGCCAGCAGCTGGGGGAGAGGGACAGGGATGGAGACCCAGTACTTC
TRBJ2-3 - TRBV20-1 few CSASRQGSTDTQYF TGCAGTGCTAGTAGGCAGGGCAGCACAGATACGCAGTATTTT
TRBJ2-7 - TRBV14 - CASSRSREFEQYF TGTGCCAGCAGCCGCTCTCGGGAGTTCGAGCAGTACTTC
TRBJ2-3 TRBD1 TRBV11-3 - CASSLGQAGDTQYF TGTGCCAGCAGCCTCGGACAGGCAGGAGATACGCAGTATTTT
TRBJ2-7 - TRBV5-1 - CASSLEVAGSSYEQYF TGCGCCAGCAGCTTGGAGGTCGCCGGCAGCTCCTACGAGCAGTACTTC
TRBJ2-3 - TRBV29-1 - CIGQGSTDTQYF TGCATCGGTCAGGGTAGCACAGATACGCAGTATTTT
TRBJ2-7 - TRBV9 few CASSVSHQYEQYF TGTGCCAGCAGCGTGAGCCACCAATACGAGCAGTACTTC
TRBJ2-7 TRBD1 TRBV20-1 - CSAYGTGRPYEQYF TGCAGTGCTTATGGGACAGGGAGACCCTACGAGCAGTACTTC
TRBJ2-7 TRBD1 TRBV20-1 few CSANIRQGVGEQYF TGCAGTGCTAATATACGACAGGGCGTAGGCGAGCAGTACTTC
TRBJ2-7 TRBD2 TRBV20-1 - CSASSLAGQPSYEQYF TGCAGTGCTAGTAGCCTAGCGGGGCAACCCTCCTACGAGCAGTACTTC
TRBJ2-3 - TRBV6-5 - CASSMDSHHTDTQYF TGTGCCAGCAGCATGGACAGCCACCACACAGATACGCAGTATTTT
TRBJ1-1 - TRBV5-1 - CASSPEAGMNTEAFF TGCGCCAGCAGCCCGGAGGCAGGGATGAACACTGAAGCTTTCTTT
TRBJ2-5 TRBD1 TRBV7-2 - CASSTRQGPGWTQYF TGTGCCAGCAGCACCCGACAGGGGCCCGGATGGACCCAGTACTTC
TRBJ2-1 TRBD2 TRBV6-4 few CASSDGLAGVNEQFF TGTGCCAGCAGTGACGGACTAGCGGGGGTCAATGAGCAGTTCTTC
TRBJ2-1 TRBD1 TRBV20-1 few CSARFGTAHNEQFF TGCAGTGCTAGATTCGGGACAGCCCACAATGAGCAGTTCTTC
TRBJ2-1 - TRBV6-2/TRBV6-3 - CASSYYRNEQFF TGTGCCAGCAGTTACTACAGGAATGAGCAGTTCTTC
TRBJ2-7 - TRBV29-1 - CSVARGGSSYEQYF TGCAGCGTCGCCAGGGGGGGTAGCTCCTACGAGCAGTACTTC
TRBJ1-1 - TRBV2 - CASSPRERTEAFF TGTGCCAGCAGTCCCCGTGAGCGGACTGAAGCTTTCTTT
TRBJ2-3 TRBD1 TRBV4-2 - CASSHGTGTDTQYF TGTGCCAGCAGCCACGGGACAGGTACAGATACGCAGTATTTT
TRBJ2-1 TRBD2 TRBV7-3 few CASSGTSGSEQFF TGTGCCAGCAGCGGGACTAGCGGGTCTGAGCAGTTCTTC
TRBJ2-3 - TRBV29-1 - CSVPRPDTQYF TGCAGCGTTCCAAGACCAGATACGCAGTATTTT
TRBJ1-1 - TRBV7-9 - CASSSSGGYTEAFF TGTGCCAGCAGCTCGAGTGGGGGATACACTGAAGCTTTCTTT
TRBJ2-3 TRBD1 TRBV7-9 - CASSSGQGMKTDTQYF TGTGCCAGCAGCTCGGGACAGGGGATGAAAACAGATACGCAGTATTTT
TRBJ2-7 TRBD2 TRBV4-1 - CASSQDSAGGPMEQYF TGCGCCAGCAGCCAAGATTCGGCGGGAGGGCCCATGGAGCAGTACTTC
TRBJ2-1 - TRBV2 - CASSVDYNEQFF TGTGCCAGCAGTGTCGACTACAATGAGCAGTTCTTC
TRBJ2-7 - TRBV7-2 few CASSPRRGPSYEQYF TGTGCCAGCAGCCCCCGGAGGGGCCCCTCCTACGAGCAGTACTTC
TRBJ2-3 TRBD1 TRBV6-5 - CASTQTGHHTDTQYF TGTGCCAGCACCCAGACAGGGCACCACACAGATACGCAGTATTTT
TRBJ1-1 - TRBV5-1 - CASSEGDKRSNTEAFF TGCGCCAGCAGCGAAGGGGACAAGAGGTCGAACACTGAAGCTTTCTTT
TRBJ1-5 TRBD1 TRBV6-2/TRBV6-3 - CASTQTGNQPQHF TGTGCCAGCACTCAGACAGGGAATCAGCCCCAGCATTTT
TRBJ1-1 - TRBV15 - CATSRDVGNEAFF TGTGCCACCAGCAGAGATGTAGGGAATGAAGCTTTCTTT
TRBJ2-3 - TRBV6-6 few CASSVLTDTQYF TGTGCCAGCAGCGTTCTCACAGATACGCAGTATTTT
TRBJ1-1 TRBD1 TRBV5-1 - CASSSRGQGFYTEAFF TGCGCCAGCAGCTCCCGGGGACAGGGGTTTTACACTGAAGCTTTCTTT
TRBJ1-4 - TRBV6-5 - CASSPFPGATNEKLFF TGTGCCAGCAGTCCGTTTCCAGGCGCAACTAATGAAAAACTGTTTTTT
TRBJ2-7 TRBD2 TRBV3-1 - CASSQTSGIVDEQYF TGTGCCAGCAGCCAGACTAGCGGGATAGTCGACGAGCAGTACTTC
TRBJ2-7 TRBD1 TRBV10-3 few CAISYNTGGQTYEQYF TGTGCCATCAGCTACAATACAGGGGGTCAAACCTACGAGCAGTACTTC
TRBJ2-7 TRBD2 TRBV29-1 - CSIVGTSGRAKYEQYF TGCAGCATTGTGGGAACTAGCGGGAGGGCCAAATACGAGCAGTACTTC
TRBJ2-4 TRBD1 TRBV5-1 few CASSQGQGFGKNIQYF TGCGCCAGCAGCCAAGGACAGGGGTTCGGCAAAAACATTCAGTACTTC
TRBJ2-3 TRBD2 TRBV20-1 few CSAKALTSGGTDTQYF TGCAGTGCAAAGGCCCTGACTAGCGGGGGCACAGATACGCAGTATTTT
TRBJ2-6 - TRBV29-1 few CSARSGANVLTF TGCAGCGCCCGATCTGGGGCCAACGTCCTGACTTTC
TRBJ2-7 TRBD2 TRBV7-9 few CASSSRLAGSSGEQYF TGTGCCAGCAGCTCTCGACTAGCGGGGTCTTCGGGGGAGCAGTACTTC
TRBJ2-7 - TRBV2 - CASHPRGTGAYEQYF TGTGCCAGCCACCCTCGGGGGACGGGTGCCTACGAGCAGTACTTC
TRBJ2-2 TRBD2 TRBV6-4 - CASGTSGTNTGELFF TGTGCCAGTGGGACTAGCGGGACCAACACCGGGGAGCTGTTTTTT
TRBJ2-7 - TRBV3-1 - CASSQRHHHEQYF TGTGCCAGCAGCCAACGACACCACCACGAGCAGTACTTC
TRBJ2-5 - TRBV2 - CASSTGGSGLEQYF TGTGCCAGCAGCACTGGGGGATCCGGCTTGGAGCAGTACTTC
TRBJ2-5 TRBD2 TRBV6-6 - CASSQLVLAGGQETQYF TGTGCCAGCAGTCAACTCGTTCTAGCGGGGGGCCAAGAGACCCAGTACTTC
TRBJ2-1 - TRBV4-1 - CASQPKGAQYNEQFF TGCGCCTCACAGCCAAAAGGGGCCCAATACAATGAGCAGTTCTTC
TRBJ1-2 - TRBV6-5 few CASSYSPFGGANYGYTF TGTGCCAGCAGTTACTCCCCCTTCGGGGGGGCGAACTATGGCTACACCTTC
TRBJ2-4 TRBD1 TRBV6-1 - CASSPTGINIQYF TGTGCCAGCAGTCCGACAGGGATAAACATTCAGTACTTC
TRBJ2-5 - TRBV20-1 - CSARRIAGETQYF TGCAGTGCCCGTCGTATCGCGGGAGAGACCCAGTACTTC
TRBJ2-7 TRBD2 TRBV3-1 few CASSQEFGLGIHEQYF TGTGCCAGCAGCCAAGAGTTCGGACTAGGAATCCACGAGCAGTACTTC
TRBJ2-7 - TRBV5-1 - CASFIGYPPYEQYF TGCGCCAGCTTCATCGGCTACCCCCCCTACGAGCAGTACTTC
TRBJ1-5 - TRBV20-1 - CSARRAGPLYSNQPQHF TGCAGTGCCCGTAGGGCAGGGCCCCTCTATAGCAATCAGCCCCAGCATTTT
TRBJ2-7 TRBD2 TRBV6-6 - CASSPTSGRPNEQYF TGTGCCAGCAGTCCCACCAGCGGGAGACCCAACGAGCAGTACTTC
TRBJ2-3 TRBD2 TRBV12-3/TRBV12-4 - CASSPRLAGGAGTDTQYF TGTGCCAGCAGTCCCCGACTAGCGGGGGGGGCGGGCACAGATACGCAGTATTTT
TRBJ1-4 - TRBV29-1 - CSVRRGVTEKLFF TGCAGCGTTCGAAGGGGAGTCACTGAAAAACTGTTTTTT
TRBJ2-5 - TRBV6-1 - CASSEEINQETQYF TGTGCCAGCAGTGAAGAGATAAACCAAGAGACCCAGTACTTC
TRBJ1-4 - TRBV27 few CASSLSGTYNEKLFF TGTGCCAGCAGTTTATCCGGGACTTATAATGAAAAACTGTTTTTT